Listed below are T cell receptor beta chains from one sample, sequenced in a study of T cell responses to AZD1222 COVID-19 vaccine. This table comes from immunoSEQ multiplex PCR, and its TCRdb copy is limited to in-frame clones, with some not included. The data show 84,000 or so clones, 70% to 90% seen once. The sample consisted of peripheral blood, taken on day 0 of AZD1222 vaccination. These TCRs come from an adult in good health. The CDR3 runs from the conserved cysteine through the conserved F or W. D genes are given only for firm matches. Expanded clones are given a class, and other clones once, few, many or no size at all.

clone_size	d_call	v_call	j_call	cdr3_nt	cdr3_aa
NA	TRBD1	TRBV7-6	TRBJ1-4	TGTGCCAGCAGCCTAACCCCCGGGACAGGGGGAGAAAAACTGTTTTTT	CASSLTPGTGGEKLFF
NA	TRBD1	TRBV27	TRBJ2-7	TGTGCCAGCAGTTTTTACTCCGGGACAGGGGGCGAGCAGTACTTC	CASSFYSGTGGEQYF
NA	NA	TRBV29-1	TRBJ2-3	TGCAGCGTTGAGTGGGGACGGGGAGATACGCAGTATTTT	CSVEWGRGDTQYF
once	NA	TRBV19	TRBJ2-6	TGTGCCAGTAGGGGCGGGAAAGGGAGTGGCGGGGCCAACGTCCTGACTTTC	CASRGGKGSGGANVLTF
NA	NA	TRBV4-3	TRBJ2-7	TGCGCCAGCAGCCTGGGACGGTCCTACGAGCAGTACTTC	CASSLGRSYEQYF
NA	NA	TRBV18	TRBJ1-4	TGTGCCAGCTCACTTTTAGACAGTGCAACTAATGAAAAACTGTTTTTT	CASSLLDSATNEKLFF
few	TRBD2	TRBV27	TRBJ2-7	TGTGCCAGCAGTTTAACATTCCGGGACTACCATGCCGAGCAGTACTTC	CASSLTFRDYHAEQYF
NA	NA	TRBV5-1	TRBJ1-2	TGCGCCAGCAGCCGGGGGGGAAATCGGGCCTCCCAAAACTATGGCTACACCTTC	CASSRGGNRASQNYGYTF
NA	NA	TRBV18	TRBJ1-1	TGTGCCAGCTCACCACCGCACGGGAACACTGAAGCTTTCTTT	CASSPPHGNTEAFF
few	NA	TRBV7-9	TRBJ1-1	TGTGCCAGCAGCAAGGGACCGGACTCAGTCATGAACACTGAAGCTTTCTTT	CASSKGPDSVMNTEAFF
NA	TRBD1	TRBV5-1	TRBJ1-5	TGCGCCAGCAGCTGGACAGGTGACAATCAGCCCCAGCATTTT	CASSWTGDNQPQHF
NA	TRBD2	TRBV10-3	TRBJ2-7	TGTGCCACCCGTGCTAGCGGGAGCCACGAGCAGTACTTC	CATRASGSHEQYF